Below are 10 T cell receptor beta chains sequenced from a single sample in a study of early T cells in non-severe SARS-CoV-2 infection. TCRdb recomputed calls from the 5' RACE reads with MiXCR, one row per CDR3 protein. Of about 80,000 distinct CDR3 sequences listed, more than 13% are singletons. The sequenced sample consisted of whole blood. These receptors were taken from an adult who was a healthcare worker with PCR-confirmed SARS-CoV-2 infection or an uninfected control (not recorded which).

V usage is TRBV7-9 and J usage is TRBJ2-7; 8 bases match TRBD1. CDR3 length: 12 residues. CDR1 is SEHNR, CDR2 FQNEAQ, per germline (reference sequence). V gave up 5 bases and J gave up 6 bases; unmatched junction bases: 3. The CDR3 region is CASSRTGIEQYF. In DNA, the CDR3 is TGTGCCAGCAGCCGGACAGGGATCGAGCAGTACTTC.

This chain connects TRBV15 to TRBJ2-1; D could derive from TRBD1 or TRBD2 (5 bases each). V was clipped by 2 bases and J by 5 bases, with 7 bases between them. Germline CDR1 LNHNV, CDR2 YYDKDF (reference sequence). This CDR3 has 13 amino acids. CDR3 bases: TGTGCCACCAGCAGACTGGGGGACAATGAGCAGTTCTTC. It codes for CATSRLGDNEQFF.

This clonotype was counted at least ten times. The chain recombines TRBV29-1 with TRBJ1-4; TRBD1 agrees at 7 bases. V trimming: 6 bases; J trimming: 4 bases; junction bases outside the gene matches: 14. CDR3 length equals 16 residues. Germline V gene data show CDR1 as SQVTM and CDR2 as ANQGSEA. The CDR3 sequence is CSVSTPGTAINEKLFF. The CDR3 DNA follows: TGCAGCGTGTCGACCCCCGGGACAGCTATTAATGAAAAACTGTTTTTT.

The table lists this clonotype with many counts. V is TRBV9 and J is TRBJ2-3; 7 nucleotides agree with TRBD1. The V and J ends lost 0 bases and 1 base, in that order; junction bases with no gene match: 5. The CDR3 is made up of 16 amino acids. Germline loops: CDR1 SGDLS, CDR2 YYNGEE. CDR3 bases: TGTGCCAGCAGCGTAGAACAGGGGTGGGGCACAGATACGCAGTATTTT. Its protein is CASSVEQGWGTDTQYF.

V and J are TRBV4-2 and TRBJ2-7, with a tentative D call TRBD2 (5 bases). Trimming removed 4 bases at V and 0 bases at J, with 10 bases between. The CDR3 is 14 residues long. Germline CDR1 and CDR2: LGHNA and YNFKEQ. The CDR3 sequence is CASSRNSVSYEQYF. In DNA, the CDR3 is TGTGCCAGCAGCCGAAATAGCGTCTCCTACGAGCAGTACTTC.

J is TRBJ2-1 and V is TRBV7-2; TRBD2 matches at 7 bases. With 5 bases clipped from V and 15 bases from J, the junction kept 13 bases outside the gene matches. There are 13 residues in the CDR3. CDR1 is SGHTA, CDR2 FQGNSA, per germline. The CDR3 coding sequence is TGTGCCAGCAGCCCTGGGGAGGGCGCCCACTCGTTCTTC. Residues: CASSPGEGAHSFF.

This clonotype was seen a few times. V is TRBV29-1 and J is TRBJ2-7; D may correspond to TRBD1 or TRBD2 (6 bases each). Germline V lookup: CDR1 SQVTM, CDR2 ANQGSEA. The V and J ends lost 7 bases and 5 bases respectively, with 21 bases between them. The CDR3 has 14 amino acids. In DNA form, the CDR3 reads TGCAGCGCGGCGGGCAGGGGACTGTTAAACGAGCAGTACTTC. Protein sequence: CSAAGRGLLNEQYF.

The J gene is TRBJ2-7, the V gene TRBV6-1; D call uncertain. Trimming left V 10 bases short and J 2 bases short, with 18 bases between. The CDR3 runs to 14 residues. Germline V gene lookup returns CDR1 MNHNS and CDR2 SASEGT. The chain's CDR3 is CAITTPSLPYEQYF. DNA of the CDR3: TGTGCCATTACCACCCCTAGTCTCCCCTACGAGCAGTACTTC.

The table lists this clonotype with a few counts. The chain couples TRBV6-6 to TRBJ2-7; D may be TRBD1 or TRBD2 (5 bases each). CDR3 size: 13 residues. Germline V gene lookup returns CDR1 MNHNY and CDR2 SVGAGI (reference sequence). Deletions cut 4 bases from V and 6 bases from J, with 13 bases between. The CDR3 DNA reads TGTGCCAGCAGTTCCGGGACGTCCGGCGAGCAGTACTTC. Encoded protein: CASSSGTSGEQYF.

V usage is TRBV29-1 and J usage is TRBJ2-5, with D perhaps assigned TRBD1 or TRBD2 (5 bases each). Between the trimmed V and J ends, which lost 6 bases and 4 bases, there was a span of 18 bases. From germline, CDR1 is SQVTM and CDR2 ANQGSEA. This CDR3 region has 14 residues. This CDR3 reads CSVETAGTLETQYF. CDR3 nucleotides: TGCAGCGTGGAGACTGCCGGGACCCTAGAGACCCAGTACTTC.